This T cell receptor (beta chain) was identified in a study of cytomegalovirus exposure and HLA in healthy donors. Study-level results: It was confirmed in vitro that a few of the CMV-associated chains were specific for CMV antigens. Per a later analysis, 15,000 to 20,000 TCR beta sequences showed association with HLA alleles at 0.05 false discovery rate.

Comments on this clone: Its antigen remains unknown.

The PCR made use of 60 Vbeta and 13 Jbeta primers. Assay used: immunoSEQ multiplex PCR; TCRdb lists only in-frame clones, some missing. The sample records 200,000 to 250,000 clones, roughly 80% being singletons. The source of this sequence is a girl between 10 and 17 years old in good health and CMV-seronegative. Sequenced material: PBMCs.

The CDR3 region is CAWGREFRQPQHF. The CDR3 nucleotides are TGTGCCTGGGGCAGGGAATTTCGTCAGCCCCAGCATTTT. The rearrangement links TRBV30 to TRBJ1-5; weak D call: TRBD1 (5 bases). The CDR3 consists of 13 residues. V lost 5 bases and J lost 6, with 14 bases in between. Germline V gives CDR1 GTSNPN, CDR2 SVGIG (reference sequence).